This T cell receptor beta chain appears in the sequencing data of a study of T cells in Graves' hyperthyroidism and ophthalmopathy. CDR1 and CDR2 from the germline V gene are SQVTM and ANQGSEA. Trimming took off 5 bases at V and 0 bases at J, with 11 bases between the two ends. The CDR3 is 15 residues long. Study-level findings and limits: By a 13 V-J model, ophthalmopathy was set apart from stable hyperthyroidism. It was a median around seven months before onset that the model predicted ophthalmopathy.

Template material for amplifying TCR beta CDR3 regions consisted of RNA transcripts. The HTBI primer set was used in a first-round RT-PCR of the TCR CDR3. TCRdb independently ran MiXCR on the multiplex PCR reads; one entry per CDR3 protein. The table includes about 540,000 distinct CDR3 sequences, 46% detected once. Points on this clonotype: Its matching antigen is unknown.

What was sequenced was peripheral blood or thyroid tissue (not recorded which). The rearrangement links TRBV29-1 to TRBJ2-6; TRBD1 or TRBD2 may be the D gene (5 bases each). The receptor comes from a woman aged 18-35 years with Graves' hyperthyroidism. CDR3 sequence reads: CSVRDVSSGANVLTF. In DNA, the CDR3 is TGCAGCGTTCGGGACGTCAGCTCTGGGGCCAACGTCCTGACTTTC.